One sample yielded the 13 T cell receptor beta chains listed below, sequenced in a study of cytomegalovirus exposure and HLA in healthy donors. The primer mix had 60 Vbeta and 13 Jbeta primers. Here immunoSEQ multiplex PCR was the method, and the copy in TCRdb shows in-frame clones only, minus some. The sample lists 95,000 to 150,000 clones; around 80% were seen once. The specimen sequenced was PBMCs. Receptors originate from a man aged 30-40 years in good health and CMV-seronegative.

The chain carries TRBV25-1 and TRBJ1-1; D call uncertain. This CDR3 spans 12 amino acids. The germline V gene encodes CDR1 MGHDK and CDR2 SYGVNS. V gave up 5 bases and J gave up 4 bases, with 8 bases separating them. CDR3 residues: CASSLSFTEAFF. The DNA of the CDR3 is TGTGCCAGCAGTCTGAGCTTCACTGAAGCTTTCTTT.

The chain recombines TRBV27 with TRBJ1-1, with 7 bases fitting TRBD1. The length of the CDR3 is 16 residues. V was pared by 6 bases and J by 1 base, with 11 bases of the junction left unmatched. The V gene's germline CDR1 is MNHEY and CDR2 SMNVEV (reference sequence). The chain's CDR3 is CASRVYAGTANTEAFF. CDR3 bases: TGTGCCAGCAGGGTATACGCCGGGACAGCGAACACTGAAGCTTTCTTT.

The rearrangement joins TRBV6-1 to TRBJ2-7; the D is unclear. V shed 7 bases and J shed 2 bases, with 6 bases lying between them. The CDR3 length is 11 residues. Germline CDR1 and CDR2: MNHNS and SASEGT. In nucleotides, the CDR3 is TGTGCCAGCAACACAGCCTACGAGCAGTACTTC. Protein sequence: CASNTAYEQYF.

V is TRBV9 and J is TRBJ1-1, with 12 bases that match TRBD1. The V segment lost 4 bases and the J segment 10 bases; nucleotides outside the gene matches: 5. Germline V gene data show CDR1 as SGDLS and CDR2 as YYNGEE. This CDR3 has 13 residues. Written as DNA, the CDR3 is TGTGCCAGCAGCTTCGGGACAGGGGGCACAGCTTTCTTT. Encoded protein: CASSFGTGGTAFF. Full variable domain (outside the CDR3, taken from reference TRBV9 and TRBJ1-1): DSGVTQTPKHLITATGQRVTLRCSPRSGDLSVYWYQQSLDQGLQFLIQYYNGEERAKGNILERFSAQQFPDLHSELNLSSLELGDSALYFCASSFGTGGTAFFGQGTRLTVV.

The rearrangement joins TRBV18 to TRBJ1-1; no clear D gene. CDR1 is KGHSH and CDR2 is LQKENI in the germline V gene. The CDR3 has 15 residues. The germline V and J ends were trimmed by 2 bases and 2 bases, with 12 bases remaining between them. CDR3 DNA: TGTGCCAGCTCACCATTAGGAACAGCCAACACTGAAGCTTTCTTT. Its protein product is CASSPLGTANTEAFF.

The V gene is TRBV25-1, the J gene TRBJ2-5, with D possibly TRBD1 on 6 matching bases. There are 14 residues in the CDR3. Germline lookup yields CDR1 MGHDK and CDR2 SYGVNS. Trimming removed 3 bases at V and 2 bases at J, with 10 bases between. CDR3 in amino acids: CASSDTGPQETQYF. CDR3 bases: TGTGCCAGCAGTGACACAGGGCCGCAAGAGACCCAGTACTTC.

The chain links TRBV6-5 to TRBJ2-5; weak D call: TRBD2 (6 bases). Germline V gives CDR1 MNHEY, CDR2 SVGAGI. The ends were cut back, 6 bases at V and 4 bases at J, with 18 bases in the middle. CDR3 length: 15 amino acids. CDR3 sequence reads: CASSPRRGGPETQYF. The CDR3, as DNA: TGTGCCAGCAGCCCTCGGCGGGGCGGTCCAGAGACCCAGTACTTC.

The V and J genes are TRBV30 and TRBJ2-3, with a possible D match to TRBD2 (6 bases). The germline V gene has CDR1 GTSNPN and CDR2 SVGIG (reference sequence). V shed 5 bases and J shed 2 bases, with 8 bases lying between them. The CDR3 totals 12 residues. CDR3 region: CAWGLLTDTQYF. The DNA of the CDR3 is TGTGCCTGGGGACTACTCACAGATACGCAGTATTTT.

This clone was seen a few times. The genes are TRBV27 and TRBJ1-2; 10 nucleotides agree with TRBD1. V lost 2 bases to trimming and J lost 3 bases; unmatched junction nucleotides: 3. The CDR3 runs to 15 residues. Germline V lookup: CDR1 MNHEY, CDR2 SMNVEV (reference sequence). CDR3 amino acids: CASSLGTGVDYGYTF. As DNA, the CDR3 is TGTGCCAGCAGTTTAGGGACAGGGGTCGACTATGGCTACACCTTC.

Notes on this clone: This same CDR3 is encoded by further DNA sequences in the sample. The J gene is TRBJ1-1, the V gene TRBV5-1; D is unclear. Germline-derived CDR1 and CDR2 are SGHRS and YFSETQ. V lost 0 bases, J lost 0 bases, and 9 bases lay in between. CDR3 length: 15 residues. The DNA for the CDR3 is TGCGCCAGCAGCTTGGGGGGAGGGCTGAACACTGAAGCTTTCTTT. Amino acids: CASSLGGGLNTEAFF.

This chain uses TRBV5-1 with TRBJ1-2; TRBD1 is a possible D gene (6 bases). Trimming stripped 0 bases from V and 6 bases from J, with 12 bases between. Germline V lookup: CDR1 SGHRS, CDR2 YFSETQ. The CDR3 runs 14 residues. In DNA, the CDR3 is TGCGCCAGCAGCTTGGTTCGGGGGGCCGATGGCTACACCTTC. Amino acid sequence: CASSLVRGADGYTF.

This rearrangement joins TRBV27 to TRBJ2-7, with D tentatively TRBD2 (7 bases). Trimming took 0 bases from V and 1 from J, leaving 10 bases between them. This CDR3 is built from 15 residues. The germline gives CDR1 MNHEY, CDR2 SMNVEV (reference sequence). The CDR3 nucleotides are TGTGCCAGCAGTTTATCGGGGGGGGCGTCCTACGAGCAGTACTTC. This sequence encodes CASSLSGGASYEQYF.

The genes are TRBV7-2 and TRBJ2-7; tentatively, D is TRBD1 (5 bases). Germline-derived CDR1 and CDR2 are SGHTA and FQGNSA. V was trimmed by 0 bases and J by 4 bases, leaving 7 bases between them. This CDR3 is 13 amino acids long. The CDR3 coding sequence is TGTGCCAGCAGCTTAGCCCCAGGGTACGAGCAGTACTTC. Translation gives CASSLAPGYEQYF.